This T cell receptor beta chain is drawn from a study of blood T cell repertoires in COVID-19. Study overall: Researchers got acute and convalescent COVID-19 samples from the United States, Italy and Spain.

This CDR3 is built from 15 residues. CDR1 and CDR2 from the germline V gene are MDHEN and SYDVKM. The V end lost 6 bases, the J end lost 0 bases, and 14 bases lay between the germline ends. This table comes from immunoSEQ multiplex PCR, and its TCRdb copy is limited to in-frame clones, with some not included. The repertoire holds under 250,000 clones, around four fifths seen once, with about 2% in the top ten. The material sequenced was peripheral blood. The clonotype was recovered from a young man who had recovered from COVID-19. This chain joins TRBV28 and TRBJ1-1; a possible D gene is TRBD1 (5 bases). CDR3 sequence (DNA): TGTGCCAGCAGGCCCGGGGGGGGAATGAACACTGAAGCTTTCTTT. This sequence encodes CASRPGGGMNTEAFF.